Described below is a single T cell receptor (beta chain) sequence and its context. This CDR3 has 15 amino acids. Trimming took off 5 bases at V and 0 bases at J, with 10 bases between the two ends. The germline V gene encodes CDR1 SGHAT and CDR2 FQNNGV. This record comes from a study of blood T cell repertoires in COVID-19. About the study: Symptom resolution, clearance, or two negative PCRs marked the recovered donors of Cohort 3.

Under the authors' procedure: It was from reference gene primer amplification that nucleated cell counts were estimated. Sequencing was performed with immunoSEQ multiplex PCR; in TCRdb, only in-frame clones are kept and a portion is missing. V and J calls and clone size are given by that table; D and trimming were obtained from the DNA. Of around 290,000 clones in the sample, 85% to 90% were seen once. Sequencing was done on a sample of PBMCs or T cells enriched from blood (not recorded which). The TCR comes from a woman between 55 and 75 years old in a cohort exposed to, infected with or recovered from COVID-19 (not recorded which). This chain links TRBV11-2 with TRBJ2-2; tentative D call: TRBD2 (5 bases). The DNA of the CDR3 is TGTGCCAGCAGCCTCAGCGGCGCGAACACCGGGGAGCTGTTTTTT. It encodes CASSLSGANTGELFF.